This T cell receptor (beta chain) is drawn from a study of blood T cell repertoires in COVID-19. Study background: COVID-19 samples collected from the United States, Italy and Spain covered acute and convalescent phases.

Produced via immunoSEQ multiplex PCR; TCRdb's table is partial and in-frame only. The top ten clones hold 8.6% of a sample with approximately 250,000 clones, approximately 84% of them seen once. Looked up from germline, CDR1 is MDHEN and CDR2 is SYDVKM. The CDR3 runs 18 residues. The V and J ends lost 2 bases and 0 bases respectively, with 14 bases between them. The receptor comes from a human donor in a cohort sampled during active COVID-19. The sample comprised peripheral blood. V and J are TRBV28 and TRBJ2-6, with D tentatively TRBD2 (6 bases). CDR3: CASSLNGGYNSGANVLTF. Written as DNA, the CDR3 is TGTGCCAGCAGTTTAAATGGGGGGTATAACTCTGGGGCCAACGTCCTGACTTTC.